Below, one T cell receptor (beta chain) is given with its context. This CDR3 has 16 residues. After removal of 1 base from V and 3 bases from J, the junction contained 9 bases not matched to a gene. The germline CDR1 and CDR2 sequences are SGHDT and YYEEEE. This sample was included in a study of T-cell reconstitution after alpha-beta-depleted transplantation in children. Preparing the TCRbeta library involved the use of unique molecular identifiers. TCRdb reprocessed the PCR reads with MiXCR, giving one entry per CDR3 protein. The data contain around 360,000 distinct CDR3 sequences, about 9.4% of them singletons.

The source is a human donor who donated a stem cell graft to a child with acute lymphoblastic leukemia. The chain couples TRBV5-6 to TRBJ2-5, with 7 nucleotides matching TRBD2. The source was PBMCs from the stem cell graft donor, collected from the stem cell graft. CDR3 region: CASSLSGGGMEETQYF. The DNA of the CDR3 is TGTGCCAGCAGCTTGTCGGGAGGAGGGATGGAAGAGACCCAGTACTTC.